This T cell receptor beta chain stems from a study of T cell responses to AZD1222 COVID-19 vaccine. Study-wide context: Pooling covered second doses at about 4 or about 12 weeks. Study-level points and caveats: Donor demographics were predominantly white British with a female majority; clonal diversity may be underestimated. Nearly half of spike-specific TCRs reportedly target variant regions that are unmutated in the B.1.351 and B.1.1.7 variants.

The protocol was immunoSEQ multiplex PCR, while the TCRdb copy is restricted to in-frame clones and leaves out a portion. This table holds approximately 85,000 clones, roughly nine tenths found once. Of note for this clone: Its antigen is unknown.

The input for sequencing was peripheral blood, taken on day 0 of AZD1222 vaccination. The source of this sequence is an adult in good health.

As DNA, the CDR3 is TGTGCCATCAGGGAGGGACAGGAGAATTCACCCCTCCACTTT. Translation gives CAIREGQENSPLHF. The V call is TRBV10-3, the J call TRBJ1-6; 8 bases line up with TRBD1. The V gene's germline CDR1 is ENHRY and CDR2 SYGVKD. V gave up 6 bases and J gave up 7 bases; unmatched junction bases: 5. CDR3 size: 14 residues.